This TCR beta chain derives from a study of T cell changes during pregnancy in multiple sclerosis. This CDR3 contains 16 residues. Germline assignment: CDR1 SGHVS and CDR2 FQNEAQ. The V segment lost 5 bases and the J segment 2 bases; nucleotides outside the gene matches: 4. TCRdb's copy holds only in-frame clones and misses some; the assay was immunoSEQ multiplex PCR. The sample records tens of thousands of clones, almost 95% being singletons. The chain carries TRBV7-8 and TRBJ2-3; 13 bases agree with TRBD2. The source is a female donor with multiple sclerosis, enrolled in a pregnancy study. The input for sequencing was peripheral blood, taken after pregnancy. The CDR3 reads CASSLGLAGATDTQYF. CDR3 bases: TGTGCCAGCAGCCTCGGACTAGCGGGGGCCACAGATACGCAGTATTTT.